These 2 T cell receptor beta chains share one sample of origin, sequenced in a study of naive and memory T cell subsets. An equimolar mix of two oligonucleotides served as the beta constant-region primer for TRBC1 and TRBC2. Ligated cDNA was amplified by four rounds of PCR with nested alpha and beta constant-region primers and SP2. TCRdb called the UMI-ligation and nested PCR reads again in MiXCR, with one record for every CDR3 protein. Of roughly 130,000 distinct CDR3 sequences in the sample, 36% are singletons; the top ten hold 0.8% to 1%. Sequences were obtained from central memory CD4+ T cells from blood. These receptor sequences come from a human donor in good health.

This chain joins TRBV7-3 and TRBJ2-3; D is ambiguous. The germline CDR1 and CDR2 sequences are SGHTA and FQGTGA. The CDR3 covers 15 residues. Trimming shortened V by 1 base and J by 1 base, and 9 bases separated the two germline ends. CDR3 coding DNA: TGTGCCAGCAGCTTAAACCCAGCGCGCACAGATACGCAGTATTTT. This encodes CASSLNPARTDTQYF.

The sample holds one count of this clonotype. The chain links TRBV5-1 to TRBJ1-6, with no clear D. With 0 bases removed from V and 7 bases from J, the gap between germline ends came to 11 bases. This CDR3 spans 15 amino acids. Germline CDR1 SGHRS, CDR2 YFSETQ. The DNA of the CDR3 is TGCGCCAGCAGCTTGGTGGATGGACGGAATTCACCCCTCCACTTT. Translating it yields CASSLVDGRNSPLHF.